This T cell receptor beta chain was documented in a study of T cell responses to AZD1222 COVID-19 vaccine. Trimming cost V 6 bases and J 7 bases, with 13 bases left between them. The CDR3 runs 13 residues. Study-wide results and caveats: The study found vaccine-associated CD4 TCRs spanning spike, dominant at 160-218 and 743-854. Donors, mostly white British, included more females; clonal diversity was possibly underestimated.

Here immunoSEQ multiplex PCR was the method, and the copy in TCRdb shows in-frame clones only, minus some. Of about 140,000 clones in the sample, around nine tenths are singletons; the top ten hold around 4.7%. This clone turned up a few times. The antigen remains undetermined. The V and J genes are TRBV23-1 and TRBJ1-5, with a tentative D call TRBD1 (5 bases). TRBV23-1 is classed as an ORF, of uncertain function. Sequencing was performed on peripheral blood, taken on day 0 of AZD1222 vaccination. This clonotype was sampled from an adult in good health. CDR3 sequence (DNA): TGCGCCAGCAGGAACCCGAAGGGGCAGCCCCAGCATTTT. Residues: CASRNPKGQPQHF.